The clone carrying this T cell receptor beta chain was found many times. Its antigen is still unknown. This sample stems from a study of T cell repertoires in cytomegalovirus infection. Study overall: Selection of CMV epitopes for the study included recently identified HLA-C-restricted and well-studied HLA-B-restricted ones. Both CMV infection and a matching HLA type were indicated by public TCR beta signatures. The study's findings and limits: HLA-C-restricted, CMV-specific TCR beta clonotypes were dominant ex vivo. Identification of carriers of CMV plus the relevant HLA was achieved through cumulative public TCR beta family frequency.

This CDR3 is built from 15 residues. From germline, CDR1 is MGHDK and CDR2 SYGVNS. V dropped 7 bases and J dropped 4 bases, with 18 bases sitting between them. TCRdb re-derived calls from the reads in MiXCR, one entry per CDR3 protein. The sample lists around 800,000 distinct CDR3 sequences, 30% to 35% seen once, with around 11% in the top ten. Sequencing used cultured CD8+ T cells from PBMCs, obtained from culture after CMV antigen stimulation. The chain carries TRBV25-1 and TRBJ2-3; D gene uncertain. This clonotype was sampled from a human donor in good health (CMV status not recorded). Some clones in this sample may be carry-over from other donors' samples. The CDR3 reads CASTRASFPPDTQYF. The CDR3 DNA reads as TGTGCCAGCACTCGGGCCTCGTTCCCGCCAGATACGCAGTATTTT.